This T cell receptor beta chain stems from a study of post-analysis software for immune sequencing data (dated by TCRdb to the mid-2010s). As for the study more broadly: The recorded disease courses included relapsing-remitting, secondary progressive and progressive-relapsing multiple sclerosis, and some patients had no subtype annotation. The patient repertoires were compared against approximately twelve previously published healthy control repertoires obtained from donors aged 6 to 25 years. A subset of samples was prepared in parallel using single-end sample barcoding, then pooled and co-amplified after Illumina adapter ligation. Points the paper makes about the study in general: When samples were clustered directly using the F measure, samples prepared in the same batch co-clustered strongly, which prompted a batch-effect correction. The control group was slightly older than the multiple sclerosis patient group. Multiple sclerosis patients had significantly lower normalized Chao1 diversity than controls, a result that suggests substantial peripheral T-cell clonal expansion. Patients showed significantly higher frequencies than controls for a handful of TRBV segments, among them TRBV5-6, TRBV5-1 and TRBV20-1.

Taken from the germline V gene, the CDR1 and CDR2 loops are SQVTM and ANQGSEA. Inclusive of the bounding cysteine and phenylalanine, the CDR3 is 15 residues long. Of the read, only the CDR3 DNA is kept; its 45 bases are in frame from base 1. To prepare the library, PCR was applied. The listed sequencing device is Illumina HiSeq 2500. To reduce PCR and sequencing biases, unique molecular identifiers were incorporated into the TCR beta cDNA libraries. Approximately 500,000 cDNA molecules were obtained per 1 to 10 million input T cells, so each molecule approximated one T cell. The patient libraries were prepared and sequenced with the same protocol used for the earlier healthy control dataset. Samples belonging to the same batch were prepared together, multiplexed and sequenced on a shared HiSeq lane. Per the original workflow: Raw barcoded reads were processed with MIGEC, discarding single-read molecular identifier groups before consensus assembly and CDR3 extraction. VDJtools was used for post-analysis of the clonotype tables, and diversity was normalized by down-sampling every dataset to the size of the smallest sample. Repertoire overlap clustering matched CDR3 amino acid but not nucleotide sequences to correct batch-related cross-sample contamination. TCRdb reprocessed the public reads (quality trimming at Q25 with fastp, clone calling with MiXCR) and kept in-frame beta chains. CDR3 protein duplicates are merged, each entry listing the most common genes and DNA. TCRdb's processing, not the authors', yielded these V and J calls. The sample table records around 260,000 distinct CDR3 sequences; 36% of these occur just once. The ten top clones hold 4% to 6% of the sample.

This clonotype was found many times. No cognate antigen has been identified for it. No base qualities exist here, and no much larger clone lies one base off it. TCR beta repertoires were profiled from peripheral blood of over 10 young patients with multiple sclerosis to demonstrate the VDJtools post-analysis software. The multiple sclerosis patients were children and adolescents ranging in age from roughly 6 to 15 years. Sequences were obtained from blood. The receptor was derived from a girl aged 5-17 years with multiple sclerosis. Rearrangement joined TRBV29-1 to TRBJ2-3; the D gene could be either TRBD1 or TRBD2, each agreeing at 5 bases. In nucleotide form, the sequence is TGCAACTGGGCAGAGGGGACCGATCCGACAGATACGCAGTATTTT. This yields the protein CNWAEGTDPTDTQYF.